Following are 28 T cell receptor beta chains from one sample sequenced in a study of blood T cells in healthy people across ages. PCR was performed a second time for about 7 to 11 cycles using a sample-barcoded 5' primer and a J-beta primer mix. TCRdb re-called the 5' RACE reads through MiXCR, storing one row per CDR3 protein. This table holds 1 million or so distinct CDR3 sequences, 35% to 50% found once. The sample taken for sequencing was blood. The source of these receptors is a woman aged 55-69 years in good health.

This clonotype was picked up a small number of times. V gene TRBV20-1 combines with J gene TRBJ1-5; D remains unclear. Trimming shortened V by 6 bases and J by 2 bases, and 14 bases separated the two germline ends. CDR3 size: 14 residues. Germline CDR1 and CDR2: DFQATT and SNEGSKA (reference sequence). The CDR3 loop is CSATDTVGNQPQHF. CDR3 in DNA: TGCAGTGCCACTGACACCGTTGGCAATCAGCCCCAGCATTTT.

CDR3 DNA sequence: TGTGCCACCAGCAGAGATACCAGAGAGACCCAGTACTTC. Translating it yields CATSRDTRETQYF. This chain links TRBV15 with TRBJ2-5; D is unclear. The germline V and J ends were trimmed by 0 bases and 4 bases, with 6 bases remaining between them. Germline lookup yields CDR1 LNHNV and CDR2 YYDKDF (reference sequence). The CDR3 totals 13 residues.

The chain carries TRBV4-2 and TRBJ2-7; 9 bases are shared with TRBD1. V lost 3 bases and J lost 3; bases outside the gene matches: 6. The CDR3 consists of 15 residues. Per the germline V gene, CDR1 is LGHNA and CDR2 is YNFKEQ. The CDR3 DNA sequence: TGTGCCAGCAGCCACGGACAGGGGTCGTGCTACGAGCAGTACTTC. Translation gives CASSHGQGSCYEQYF.

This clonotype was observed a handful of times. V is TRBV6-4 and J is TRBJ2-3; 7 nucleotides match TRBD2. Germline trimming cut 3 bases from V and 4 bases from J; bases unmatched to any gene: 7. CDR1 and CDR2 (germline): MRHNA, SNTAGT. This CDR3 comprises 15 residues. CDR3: CASSEEGGPPDTQYF. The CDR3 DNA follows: TGTGCCAGCAGTGAGGAGGGAGGGCCCCCAGATACGCAGTATTTT.

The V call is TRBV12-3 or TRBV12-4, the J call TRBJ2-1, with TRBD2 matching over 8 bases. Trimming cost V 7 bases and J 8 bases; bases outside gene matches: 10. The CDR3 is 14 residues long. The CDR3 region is CASTRRGLVDEQFF. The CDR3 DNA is TGTGCCAGCACCCGTAGGGGACTAGTAGATGAGCAGTTCTTC.

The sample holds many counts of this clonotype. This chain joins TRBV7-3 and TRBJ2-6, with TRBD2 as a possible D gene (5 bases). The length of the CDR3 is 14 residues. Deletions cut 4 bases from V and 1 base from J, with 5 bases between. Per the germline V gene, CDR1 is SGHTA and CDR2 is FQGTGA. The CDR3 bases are TGTGCCAGCAGCTCGGGATCTGGGGCCAACGTCCTGACTTTC. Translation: CASSSGSGANVLTF.

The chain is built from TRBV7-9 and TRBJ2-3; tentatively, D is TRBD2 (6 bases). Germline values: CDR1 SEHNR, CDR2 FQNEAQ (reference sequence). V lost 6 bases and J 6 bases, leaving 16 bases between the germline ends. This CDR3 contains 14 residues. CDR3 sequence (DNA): TGTGCCAGCAGTCTGCCGCGGGACGGCGATACGCAGTATTTT. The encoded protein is CASSLPRDGDTQYF.

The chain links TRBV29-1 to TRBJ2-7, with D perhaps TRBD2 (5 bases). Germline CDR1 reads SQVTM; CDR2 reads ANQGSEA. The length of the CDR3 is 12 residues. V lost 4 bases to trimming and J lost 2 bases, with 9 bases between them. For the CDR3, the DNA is TGCAGCGTTGGGACTTACACCTACGAGCAGTACTTC. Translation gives CSVGTYTYEQYF.

The CDR3 loop reads CASSSSGYTGELFF. Written as DNA, the CDR3 is TGCGCCAGCAGCTCTTCAGGGTATACCGGGGAGCTGTTTTTT. The V and J genes are TRBV5-1 and TRBJ2-2; tentatively, D is TRBD1 (5 bases). Germline V CDR1 and CDR2: SGHRS, YFSETQ. CDR3 length: 14 amino acids. Trimming took off 3 bases at V and 5 bases at J, with 11 bases between the two ends.

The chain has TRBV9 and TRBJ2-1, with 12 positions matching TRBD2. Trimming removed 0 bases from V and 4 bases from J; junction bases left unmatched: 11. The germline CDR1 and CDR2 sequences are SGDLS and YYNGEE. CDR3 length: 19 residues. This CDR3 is CASSVVGRSGTSGYNEQFF. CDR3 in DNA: TGTGCCAGCAGCGTAGTGGGGAGGTCCGGGACTAGCGGGTACAATGAGCAGTTCTTC.

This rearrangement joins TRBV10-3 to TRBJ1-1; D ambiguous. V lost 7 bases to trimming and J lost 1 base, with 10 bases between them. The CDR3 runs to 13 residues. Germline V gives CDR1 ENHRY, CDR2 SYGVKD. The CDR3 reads CAITPGRNTEAFF. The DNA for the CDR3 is TGTGCCATCACCCCGGGTAGGAACACTGAAGCTTTCTTT.

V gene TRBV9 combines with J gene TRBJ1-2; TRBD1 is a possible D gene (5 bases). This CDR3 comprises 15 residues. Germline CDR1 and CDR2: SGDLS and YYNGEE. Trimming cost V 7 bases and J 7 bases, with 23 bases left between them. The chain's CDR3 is CASSDPRQGNCGYTF. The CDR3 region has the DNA TGTGCCAGCTCTGACCCCCGGCAGGGAAATTGTGGCTACACCTTC.

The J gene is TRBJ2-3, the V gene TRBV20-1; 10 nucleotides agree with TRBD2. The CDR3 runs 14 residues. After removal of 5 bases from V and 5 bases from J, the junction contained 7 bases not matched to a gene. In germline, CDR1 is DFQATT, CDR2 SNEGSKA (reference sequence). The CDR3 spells CSAVSSGRLDTQYF. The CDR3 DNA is TGCAGTGCTGTTTCTAGCGGGAGATTAGATACGCAGTATTTT.

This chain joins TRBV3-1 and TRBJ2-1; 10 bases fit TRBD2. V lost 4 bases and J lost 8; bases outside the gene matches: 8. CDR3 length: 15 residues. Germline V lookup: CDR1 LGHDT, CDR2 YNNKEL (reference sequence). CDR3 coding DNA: TGTGCCAGCAGCCCTAGCGGGAGCGGAAGCGATGAGCAGTTCTTC. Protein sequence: CASSPSGSGSDEQFF.

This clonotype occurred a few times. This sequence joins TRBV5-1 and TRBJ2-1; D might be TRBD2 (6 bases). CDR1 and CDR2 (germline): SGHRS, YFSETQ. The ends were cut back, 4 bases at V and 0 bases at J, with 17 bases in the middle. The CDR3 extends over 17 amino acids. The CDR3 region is CASSRTGGRVSYNEQFF. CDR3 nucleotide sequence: TGCGCCAGCAGCCGAACTGGAGGGCGGGTCTCCTACAATGAGCAGTTCTTC.

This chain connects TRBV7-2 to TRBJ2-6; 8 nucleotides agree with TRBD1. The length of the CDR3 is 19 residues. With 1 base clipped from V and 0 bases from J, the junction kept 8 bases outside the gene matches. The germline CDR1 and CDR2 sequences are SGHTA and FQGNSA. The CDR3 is CASSLDGGTGFSGANVLTF. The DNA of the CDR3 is TGTGCCAGCAGCTTAGATGGAGGGACAGGCTTCTCTGGGGCCAACGTCCTGACTTTC.

This CDR3 reads CASSHGIAGFRETQYF. The CDR3 DNA follows: TGTGCCAGCAGCCATGGTATAGCGGGATTTCGTGAGACCCAGTACTTC. The chain links TRBV14 to TRBJ2-5, with TRBD2 matching 8 bases. The CDR3 consists of 16 residues. Looked up from germline, CDR1 is SGHDN and CDR2 is FVKESK. The trim removed 3 bases at V and 5 bases at J, leaving 11 bases unmatched.

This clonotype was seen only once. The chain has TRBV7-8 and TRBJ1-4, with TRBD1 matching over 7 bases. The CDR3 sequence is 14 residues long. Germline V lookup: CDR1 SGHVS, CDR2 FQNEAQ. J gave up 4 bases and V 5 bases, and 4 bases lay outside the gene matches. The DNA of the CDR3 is TGTGCCAGCAGCCCGGGACAGTTTAATGAAAAACTGTTTTTT. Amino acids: CASSPGQFNEKLFF.

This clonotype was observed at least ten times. The CDR3 DNA reads TGCGCCAGCAGCTTGGAGCAGGCTAGGGAGACCCAGTACTTC. Protein product: CASSLEQARETQYF. The chain carries TRBV5-1 and TRBJ2-5, with D unresolved. Trimming removed 0 bases at V and 5 bases at J, with 11 bases between. The CDR3 contains 14 residues. Germline-derived CDR1 and CDR2 are SGHRS and YFSETQ.

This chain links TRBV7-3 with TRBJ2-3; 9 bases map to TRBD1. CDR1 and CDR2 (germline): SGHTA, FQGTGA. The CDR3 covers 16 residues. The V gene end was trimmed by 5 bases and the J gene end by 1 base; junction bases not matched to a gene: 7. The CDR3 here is CASSRKQGAGTDTQYF. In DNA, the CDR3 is TGTGCCAGCAGCCGCAAACAGGGGGCCGGCACAGATACGCAGTATTTT.

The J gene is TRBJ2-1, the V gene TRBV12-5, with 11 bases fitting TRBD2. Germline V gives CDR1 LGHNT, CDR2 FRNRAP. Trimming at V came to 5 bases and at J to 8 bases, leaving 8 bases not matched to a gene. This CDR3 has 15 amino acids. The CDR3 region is CASGHSGRAHYEQFF. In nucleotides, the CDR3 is TGTGCTAGTGGTCATAGCGGGAGGGCCCACTATGAGCAGTTCTTC.

The CDR3 bases are TGTGCCAGCAGCATAAAAGGCAGACAAGAGACCCAGTACTTC. This gives the protein CASSIKGRQETQYF. The chain recombines TRBV3-1 with TRBJ2-5, with D unresolved. Deletions cut 5 bases from V and 2 bases from J, with 12 bases between. The CDR3 has 14 residues. Germline-derived CDR1 and CDR2 are LGHDT and YNNKEL (reference sequence).

In DNA, the CDR3 is TGCAGCGTTGATATTAGAGTCACTGAAGCTTTCTTT. Amino acids: CSVDIRVTEAFF. J is TRBJ1-1 and V is TRBV29-1, with D unclear. The germline CDR1 and CDR2 sequences are SQVTM and ANQGSEA. Trimming took off 3 bases at V and 4 bases at J, with 9 bases between the two ends. The CDR3 has 12 amino acids.

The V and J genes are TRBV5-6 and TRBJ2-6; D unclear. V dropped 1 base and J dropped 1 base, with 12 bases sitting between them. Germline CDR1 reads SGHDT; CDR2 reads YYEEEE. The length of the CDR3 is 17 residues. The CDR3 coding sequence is TGTGCCAGCAGCTTGAGGCTCGGAGAATCTGGGGCCAACGTCCTGACTTTC. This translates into CASSLRLGESGANVLTF. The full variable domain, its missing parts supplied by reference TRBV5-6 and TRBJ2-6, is DAGVTQSPTHLIKTRGQQVTLRCSPKSGHDTVSWYQQALGQGPQFIFQYYEEEERQRGNFPDRFSGHQFPNYSSELNVNALLLGDSALYLCASSLRLGESGANVLTFGAGSRLTVL.

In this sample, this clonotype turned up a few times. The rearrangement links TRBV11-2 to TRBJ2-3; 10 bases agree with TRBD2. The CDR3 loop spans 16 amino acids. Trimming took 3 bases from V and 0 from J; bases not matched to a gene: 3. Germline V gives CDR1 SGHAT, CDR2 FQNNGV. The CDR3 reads CASSFTSGTSTDTQYF. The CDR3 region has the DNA TGTGCCAGCAGCTTCACTAGCGGGACTAGCACAGATACGCAGTATTTT. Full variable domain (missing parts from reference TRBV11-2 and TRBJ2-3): EAGVAQSPRYKIIEKRQSVAFWCNPISGHATLYWYQQILGQGPKLLIQFQNNGVVDDSQLPKDRFSAERLKGVDSTLKIQPAKLEDSAVYLCASSFTSGTSTDTQYFGPGTRLTVL.

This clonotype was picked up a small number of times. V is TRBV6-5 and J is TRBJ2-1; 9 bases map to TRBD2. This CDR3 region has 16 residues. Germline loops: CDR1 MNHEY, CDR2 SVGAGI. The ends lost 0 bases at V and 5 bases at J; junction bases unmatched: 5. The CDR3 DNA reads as TGTGCCAGCAGTTACTCGGAGCTAGCGGGAAACAATGAGCAGTTCTTC. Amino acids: CASSYSELAGNNEQFF.

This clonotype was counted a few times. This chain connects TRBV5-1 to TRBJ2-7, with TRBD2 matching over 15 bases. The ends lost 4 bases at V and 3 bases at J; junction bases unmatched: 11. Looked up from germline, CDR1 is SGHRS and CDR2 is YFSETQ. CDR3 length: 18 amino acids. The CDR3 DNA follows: TGCGCCAGCAGCCTCTGGACTAGCGGGAGGGAAGTGGTCTACGAGCAGTACTTC. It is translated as CASSLWTSGREVVYEQYF.

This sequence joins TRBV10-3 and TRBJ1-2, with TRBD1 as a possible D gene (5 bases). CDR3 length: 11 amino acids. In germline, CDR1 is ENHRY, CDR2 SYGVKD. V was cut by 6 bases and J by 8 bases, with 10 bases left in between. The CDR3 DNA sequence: TGTGCCATCAGCCAGGGATACGGCTACACCTTC. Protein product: CAISQGYGYTF.